This T cell receptor (beta chain) was documented in a study of blood T cells in healthy people across ages. Turning to the study itself: There was about one barcoded beta molecule captured by template switching per two T cells.

The CDR3 spans 15 residues. Germline CDR1 DFQATT, CDR2 SNEGSKA (reference sequence). J gave up 2 bases and V 5 bases, and 9 bases lay outside the gene matches. Healthy Caucasian individuals from Russia aged about 6 to 95 served as donors. The total RNA that was extracted per sample amounted to at least 6 micrograms. The sample holds a few counts of this clonotype. Its specificity is not known. Study-level findings and limits: Without sorted subsets, naive and antigen-experienced compartments could not be conclusively compared.

With a J-beta primer mix and a sample-barcoded 5' primer, a second PCR ran roughly 6 to 11 cycles. Each CDR3 protein is one row after TCRdb ran MiXCR on the 5' RACE reads. The sample has under 1 million distinct CDR3 sequences, roughly 44% seen once; the top ten hold around 18%. Material: blood. The chain employs TRBV20-1 and TRBJ2-1; 7 bases map to TRBD2. The TCR was taken from a man between 60 and 70 years old in good health. The CDR3 protein is CSAGGASGTYNEQFF. The CDR3 region has the DNA TGCAGTGCTGGTGGAGCTAGCGGAACCTACAATGAGCAGTTCTTC.